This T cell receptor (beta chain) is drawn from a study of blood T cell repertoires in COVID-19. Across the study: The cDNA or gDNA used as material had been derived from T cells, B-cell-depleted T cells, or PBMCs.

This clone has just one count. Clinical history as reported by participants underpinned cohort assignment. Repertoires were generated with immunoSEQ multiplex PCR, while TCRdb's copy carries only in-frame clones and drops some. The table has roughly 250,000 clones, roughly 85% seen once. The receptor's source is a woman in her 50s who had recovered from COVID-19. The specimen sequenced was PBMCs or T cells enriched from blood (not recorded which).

CDR3: CASSPPRLAGTDTQYF. The CDR3 nucleotides are TGTGCCAGCTCACCACCACGACTAGCGGGCACAGATACGCAGTATTTT. The chain is built from TRBV18 and TRBJ2-3; 9 nucleotides line up with TRBD2. Germline V gene data show CDR1 as KGHSH and CDR2 as LQKENI. The J segment lost 1 base and the V segment lost 0 bases, leaving 2 bases of the junction unmatched. The CDR3 is 16 amino acids. Looking up the rest from reference TRBV18 and TRBJ2-3 gives the full variable domain: NAGVMQNPRHLVRRRGQEARLRCSPMKGHSHVYWYRQLPEEGLKFMVYLQKENIIDESGMPKERFSAEFPKEGPSILRIQQVVRGDSAAYFCASSPPRLAGTDTQYFGPGTRLTVL.